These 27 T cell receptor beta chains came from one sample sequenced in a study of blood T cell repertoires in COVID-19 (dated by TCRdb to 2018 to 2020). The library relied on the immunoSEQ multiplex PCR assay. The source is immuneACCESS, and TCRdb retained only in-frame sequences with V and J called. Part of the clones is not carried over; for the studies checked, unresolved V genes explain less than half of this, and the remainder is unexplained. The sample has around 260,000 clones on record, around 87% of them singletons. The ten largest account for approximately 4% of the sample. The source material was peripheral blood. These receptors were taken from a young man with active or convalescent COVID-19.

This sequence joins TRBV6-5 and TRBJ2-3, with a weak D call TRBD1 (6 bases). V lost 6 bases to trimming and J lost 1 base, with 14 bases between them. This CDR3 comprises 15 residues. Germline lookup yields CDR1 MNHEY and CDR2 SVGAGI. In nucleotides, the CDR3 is TGTGCCAGCAGAGTACAGGGAACTGGCACAGATACGCAGTATTTT. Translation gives CASRVQGTGTDTQYF.

The DNA for the CDR3 is TGTGCCAGCAGTTTACAGGGTTCTGGGGCCAACGTCCTGACTTTC. It specifies CASSLQGSGANVLTF. The gene calls are TRBV2 and TRBJ2-6; a weak D match, TRBD1 (6 bases). Germline assignment: CDR1 SNHLY and CDR2 FYNNEI. The CDR3 consists of 15 residues. Deletions cut 5 bases from V and 1 base from J, with 9 bases between. Based on the CDR3 plus reference TRBV2 and TRBJ2-6, the full variable domain is EPEVTQTPSHQVTQMGQEVILRCVPISNHLYFYWYRQILGQKVEFLVSFYNNEISEKSEIFDDQFSVERPDGSNFTLKIRSTKLEDSAMYFCASSLQGSGANVLTFGAGSRLTVL.

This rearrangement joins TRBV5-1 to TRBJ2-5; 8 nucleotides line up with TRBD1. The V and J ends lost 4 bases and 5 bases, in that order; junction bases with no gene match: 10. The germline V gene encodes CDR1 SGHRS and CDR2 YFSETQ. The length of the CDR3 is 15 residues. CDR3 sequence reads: CASSVTGGPTETQYF. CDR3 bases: TGCGCCAGCAGCGTAACAGGGGGGCCGACCGAGACCCAGTACTTC.

CDR3 amino acids: CASSVGFNQPQHF. The CDR3 coding sequence is TGTGCCAGCAGCGTCGGGTTCAATCAGCCCCAGCATTTT. This chain links TRBV9 with TRBJ1-5; D unclear. V was trimmed by 2 bases and J by 3 bases, leaving 6 bases between them. CDR1 and CDR2 from the germline V gene are SGDLS and YYNGEE. The CDR3 spans 13 residues.

The CDR3 region is CASTWRGGRTDTQYF. CDR3 coding DNA: TGTGCCAGTACGTGGCGGGGGGGGAGGACAGATACGCAGTATTTT. The J gene is TRBJ2-3, the V gene TRBV19; 9 bases align to TRBD2. CDR3 length: 15 residues. Per the germline V gene, CDR1 is LNHDA and CDR2 is SQIVND (reference sequence). Trimming took 7 bases from V and 3 from J; bases not matched to a gene: 8. Full variable domain (remainder filled in from reference TRBV19 and TRBJ2-3): DGGITQSPKYLFRKEGQNVTLSCEQNLNHDAMYWYRQDPGQGLRLIYYSQIVNDFQKGDIAEGYSVSREKKESFPLTVTSAQKNPTAFYLCASTWRGGRTDTQYFGPGTRLTVL.

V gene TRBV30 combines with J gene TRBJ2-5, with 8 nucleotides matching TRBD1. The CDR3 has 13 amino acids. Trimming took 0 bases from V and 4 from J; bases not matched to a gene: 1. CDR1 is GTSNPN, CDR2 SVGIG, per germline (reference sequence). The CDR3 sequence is CAWSVTGGETQYF. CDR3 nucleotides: TGTGCCTGGAGTGTAACAGGGGGAGAGACCCAGTACTTC.

The CDR3 is CASSLRASGGPDTQYF. In nucleotides, the CDR3 is TGTGCCAGCAGCTTAAGGGCTAGCGGGGGGCCCGATACGCAGTATTTT. The V call is TRBV11-2, the J call TRBJ2-3, with 11 bases identical to TRBD2. The V gene end was trimmed by 2 bases and the J gene end by 6 bases; junction bases not matched to a gene: 7. Germline V gene data show CDR1 as SGHAT and CDR2 as FQNNGV. The length of the CDR3 is 16 residues. Full variable domain (outside the CDR3, taken from reference TRBV11-2 and TRBJ2-3): EAGVAQSPRYKIIEKRQSVAFWCNPISGHATLYWYQQILGQGPKLLIQFQNNGVVDDSQLPKDRFSAERLKGVDSTLKIQPAKLEDSAVYLCASSLRASGGPDTQYFGPGTRLTVL.

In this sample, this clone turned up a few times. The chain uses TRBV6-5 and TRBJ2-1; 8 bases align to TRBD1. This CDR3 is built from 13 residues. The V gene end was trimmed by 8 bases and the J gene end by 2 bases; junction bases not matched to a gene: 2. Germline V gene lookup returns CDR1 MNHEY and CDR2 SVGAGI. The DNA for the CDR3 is TGTGCCAGCTGGGGACAGGCCTACAATGAGCAGTTCTTC. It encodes CASWGQAYNEQFF.

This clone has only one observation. As DNA, the CDR3 is TGTGCCACCAGTGGGGGACAGGGTGCCTACGAGCAGTACTTC. Residues: CATSGGQGAYEQYF. The chain has TRBV24-1 and TRBJ2-7; 9 bases line up with TRBD1. Trimming removed 5 bases from V and 2 bases from J; junction bases left unmatched: 3. The CDR3 extends over 14 amino acids. Germline loops: CDR1 KGHDR, CDR2 SFDVKD.

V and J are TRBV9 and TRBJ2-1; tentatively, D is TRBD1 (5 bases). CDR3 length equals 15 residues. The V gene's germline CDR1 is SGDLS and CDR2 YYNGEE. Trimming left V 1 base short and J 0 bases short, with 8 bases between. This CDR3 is CASSVLQGSYNEQFF. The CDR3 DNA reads TGTGCCAGCAGCGTATTGCAGGGCTCCTACAATGAGCAGTTCTTC.

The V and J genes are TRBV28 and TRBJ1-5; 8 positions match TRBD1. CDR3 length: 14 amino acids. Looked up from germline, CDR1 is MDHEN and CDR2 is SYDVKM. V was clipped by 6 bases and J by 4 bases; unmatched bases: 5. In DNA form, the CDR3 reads TGTGCCAGCAGCGATGACAGGGGAAATCAGCCCCAGCATTTT. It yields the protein CASSDDRGNQPQHF.

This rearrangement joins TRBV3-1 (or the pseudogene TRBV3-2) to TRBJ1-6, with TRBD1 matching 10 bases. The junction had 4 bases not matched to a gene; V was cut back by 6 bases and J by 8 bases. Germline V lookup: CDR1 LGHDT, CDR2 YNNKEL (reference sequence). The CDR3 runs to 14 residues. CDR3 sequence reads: CASSPGTGDSPLHF. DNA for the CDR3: TGTGCCAGCAGTCCCGGGACAGGGGATTCACCCCTCCACTTT.

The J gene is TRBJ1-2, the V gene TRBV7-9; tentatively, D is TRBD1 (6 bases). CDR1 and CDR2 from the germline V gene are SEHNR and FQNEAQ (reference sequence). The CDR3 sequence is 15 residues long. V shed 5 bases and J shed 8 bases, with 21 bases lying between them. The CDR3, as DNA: TGTGCCAGCAGCACCAGCCGTTTGAGGGGGACCGGCTACACCTTC. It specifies CASSTSRLRGTGYTF.

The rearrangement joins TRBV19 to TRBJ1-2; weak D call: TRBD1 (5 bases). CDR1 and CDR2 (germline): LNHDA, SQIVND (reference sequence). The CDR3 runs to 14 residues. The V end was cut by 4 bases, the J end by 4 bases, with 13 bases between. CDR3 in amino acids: CASSRMGRSYGYTF. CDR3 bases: TGTGCCAGTAGTAGGATGGGGCGCTCCTATGGCTACACCTTC.

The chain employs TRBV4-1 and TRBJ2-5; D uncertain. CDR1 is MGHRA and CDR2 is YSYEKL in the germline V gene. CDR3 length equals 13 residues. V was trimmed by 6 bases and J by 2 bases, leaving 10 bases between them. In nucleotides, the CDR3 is TGCGCCAGCAGGCAGGTCGCGCAAGAGACCCAGTACTTC. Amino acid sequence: CASRQVAQETQYF.

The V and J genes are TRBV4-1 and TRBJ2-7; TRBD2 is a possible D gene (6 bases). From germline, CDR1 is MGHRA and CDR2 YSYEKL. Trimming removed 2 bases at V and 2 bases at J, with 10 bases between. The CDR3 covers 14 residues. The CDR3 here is CASSQFGGPYEQYF. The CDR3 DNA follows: TGCGCCAGCAGCCAATTCGGGGGTCCCTACGAGCAGTACTTC.

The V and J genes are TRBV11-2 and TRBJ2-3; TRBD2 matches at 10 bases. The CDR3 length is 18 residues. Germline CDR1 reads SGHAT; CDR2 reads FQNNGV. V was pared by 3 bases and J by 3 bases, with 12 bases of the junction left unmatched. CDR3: CASSFRSLAGVLTDTQYF. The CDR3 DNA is TGTGCCAGCAGCTTCAGGTCCCTAGCGGGAGTGTTGACAGATACGCAGTATTTT.

The CDR3 DNA reads TGTGCCAGCAGTTCCCTGGCCGGGACAGGGGGGAGCAATCAGCCCCAGCATTTT. Translated: CASSSLAGTGGSNQPQHF. J is TRBJ1-5 and V is TRBV27; 11 bases line up with TRBD1. With 4 bases clipped from V and 1 base from J, the junction kept 9 bases outside the gene matches. The CDR3 sequence is 18 residues long. CDR1 MNHEY and CDR2 SMNVEV come from the germline V gene (reference sequence).

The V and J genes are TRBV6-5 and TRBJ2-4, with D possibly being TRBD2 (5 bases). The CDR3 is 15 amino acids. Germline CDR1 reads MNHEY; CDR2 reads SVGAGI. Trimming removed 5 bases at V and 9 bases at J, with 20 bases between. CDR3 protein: CASSQNSELGSIQYF. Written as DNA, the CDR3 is TGTGCCAGCAGTCAGAATTCGGAGCTGGGGAGCATTCAGTACTTC.

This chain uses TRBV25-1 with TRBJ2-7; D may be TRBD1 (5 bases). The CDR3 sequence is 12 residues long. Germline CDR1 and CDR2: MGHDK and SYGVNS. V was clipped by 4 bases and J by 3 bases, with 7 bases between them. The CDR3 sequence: CASSATGYEQYF. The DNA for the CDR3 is TGTGCCAGCAGTGCCACAGGCTACGAGCAGTACTTC.

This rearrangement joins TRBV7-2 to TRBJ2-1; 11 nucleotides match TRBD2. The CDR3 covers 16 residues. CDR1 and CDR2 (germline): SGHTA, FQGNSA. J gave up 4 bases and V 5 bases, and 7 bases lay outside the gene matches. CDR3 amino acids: CASSPTSGSAYNEQFF. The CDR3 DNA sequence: TGTGCCAGCAGCCCCACTAGCGGGAGCGCGTACAATGAGCAGTTCTTC.

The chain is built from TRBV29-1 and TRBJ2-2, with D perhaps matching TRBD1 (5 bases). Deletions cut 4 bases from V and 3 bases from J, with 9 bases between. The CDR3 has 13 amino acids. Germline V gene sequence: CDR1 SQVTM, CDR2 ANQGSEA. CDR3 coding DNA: TGCAGCGTTGGACAGATGGACACCGGGGAGCTGTTTTTT. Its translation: CSVGQMDTGELFF.

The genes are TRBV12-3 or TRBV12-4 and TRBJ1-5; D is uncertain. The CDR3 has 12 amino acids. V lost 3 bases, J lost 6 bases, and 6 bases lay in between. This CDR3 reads CASSFISQPQHF. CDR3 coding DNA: TGTGCCAGCAGTTTCATCAGTCAGCCCCAGCATTTT.

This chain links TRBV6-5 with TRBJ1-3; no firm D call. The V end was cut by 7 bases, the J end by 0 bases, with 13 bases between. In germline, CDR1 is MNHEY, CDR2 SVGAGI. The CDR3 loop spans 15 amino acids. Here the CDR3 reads CASTPVPFSGNTIYF. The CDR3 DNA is TGTGCCAGCACCCCGGTCCCCTTCTCTGGAAACACCATATATTTT.

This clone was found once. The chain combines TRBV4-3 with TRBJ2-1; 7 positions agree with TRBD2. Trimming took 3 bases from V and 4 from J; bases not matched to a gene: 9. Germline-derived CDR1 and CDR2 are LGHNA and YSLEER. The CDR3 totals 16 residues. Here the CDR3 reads CASSQTLGEGYNEQFF. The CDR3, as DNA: TGCGCCAGCAGCCAGACCCTGGGGGAGGGTTACAATGAGCAGTTCTTC.

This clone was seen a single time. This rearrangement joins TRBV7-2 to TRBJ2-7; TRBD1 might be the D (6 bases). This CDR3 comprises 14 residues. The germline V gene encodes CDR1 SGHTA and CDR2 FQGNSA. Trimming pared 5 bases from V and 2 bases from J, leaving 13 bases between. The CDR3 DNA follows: TGTGCCAGCAGCATGACAGGCGACACCTACGAGCAGTACTTC. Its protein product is CASSMTGDTYEQYF.

The CDR3 DNA reads as TGTGCCAGCAGCGACGGAGGGAATTACTATGGCTACACCTTC. Encoded protein: CASSDGGNYYGYTF. V gene TRBV5-4 combines with J gene TRBJ1-2; no definite D call. The CDR3 consists of 14 residues. CDR1 SGHNT and CDR2 YYREEE come from the germline V gene (reference sequence). V lost 4 bases and J lost 3, with 13 bases in between.